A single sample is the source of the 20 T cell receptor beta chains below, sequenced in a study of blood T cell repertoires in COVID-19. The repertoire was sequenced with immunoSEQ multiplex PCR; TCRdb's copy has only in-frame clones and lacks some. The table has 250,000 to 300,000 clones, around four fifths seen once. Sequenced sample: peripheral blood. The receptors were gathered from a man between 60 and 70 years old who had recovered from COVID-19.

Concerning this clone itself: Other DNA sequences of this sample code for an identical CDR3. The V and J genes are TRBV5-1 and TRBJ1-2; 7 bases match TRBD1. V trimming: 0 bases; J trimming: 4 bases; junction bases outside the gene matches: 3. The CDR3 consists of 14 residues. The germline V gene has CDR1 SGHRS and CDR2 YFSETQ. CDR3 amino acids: CASSLGQGAYGYTF. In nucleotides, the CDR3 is TGCGCCAGCAGCTTGGGACAGGGCGCCTATGGCTACACCTTC.

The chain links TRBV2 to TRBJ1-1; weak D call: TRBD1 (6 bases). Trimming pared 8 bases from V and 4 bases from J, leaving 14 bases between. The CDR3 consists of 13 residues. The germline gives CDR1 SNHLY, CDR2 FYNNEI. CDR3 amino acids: CASLGGRSTEAFF. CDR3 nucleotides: TGTGCCAGCCTAGGGGGTAGGAGCACTGAAGCTTTCTTT.

The CDR3 DNA reads as TGCGCCAGCCAACTGGACGGGACTAGCACAGATACGCAGTATTTT. Translating gives CASQLDGTSTDTQYF. The chain recombines TRBV5-1 with TRBJ2-3; the D gene is possibly TRBD2 (6 bases). With 7 bases removed from V and 0 bases from J, the gap between germline ends came to 15 bases. The CDR3 covers 15 residues. The germline V gene has CDR1 SGHRS and CDR2 YFSETQ.

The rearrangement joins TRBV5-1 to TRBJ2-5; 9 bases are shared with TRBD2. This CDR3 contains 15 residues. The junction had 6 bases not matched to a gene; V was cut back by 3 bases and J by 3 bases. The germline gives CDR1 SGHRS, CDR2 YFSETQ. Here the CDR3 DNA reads TGCGCCAGCAGCTGCGGCGGGGGGGGAGAAGAGACCCAGTACTTC. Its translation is CASSCGGGGEETQYF.

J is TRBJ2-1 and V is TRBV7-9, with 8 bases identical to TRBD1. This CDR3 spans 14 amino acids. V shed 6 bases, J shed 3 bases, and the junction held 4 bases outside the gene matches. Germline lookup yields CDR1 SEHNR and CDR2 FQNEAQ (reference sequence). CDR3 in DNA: TGTGCCAGCAGAGAGGGACAGGTCTACAATGAGCAGTTCTTC. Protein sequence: CASREGQVYNEQFF. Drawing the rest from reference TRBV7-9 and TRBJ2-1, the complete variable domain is DTGVSQNPRHKITKRGQNVTFRCDPISEHNRLYWYRQTLGQGPEFLTYFQNEAQLEKSRLLSDRFSAERPKGSFSTLEIQRTEQGDSAMYLCASREGQVYNEQFFGPGTRLTVL.

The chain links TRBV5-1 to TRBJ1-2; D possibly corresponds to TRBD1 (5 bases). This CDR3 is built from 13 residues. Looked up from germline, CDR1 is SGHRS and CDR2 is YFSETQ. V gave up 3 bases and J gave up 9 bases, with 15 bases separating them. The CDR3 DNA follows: TGCGCCAGCAGCTGGGGCGCTTCAGAACGCTACACCTTC. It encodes CASSWGASERYTF.

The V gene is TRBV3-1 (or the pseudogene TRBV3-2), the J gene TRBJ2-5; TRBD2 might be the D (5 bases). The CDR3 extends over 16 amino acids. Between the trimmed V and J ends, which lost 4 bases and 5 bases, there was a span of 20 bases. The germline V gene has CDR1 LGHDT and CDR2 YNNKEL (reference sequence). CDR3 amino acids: CASSPFEGAPWETQYF. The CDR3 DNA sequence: TGTGCCAGCAGCCCATTTGAGGGTGCCCCCTGGGAGACCCAGTACTTC.

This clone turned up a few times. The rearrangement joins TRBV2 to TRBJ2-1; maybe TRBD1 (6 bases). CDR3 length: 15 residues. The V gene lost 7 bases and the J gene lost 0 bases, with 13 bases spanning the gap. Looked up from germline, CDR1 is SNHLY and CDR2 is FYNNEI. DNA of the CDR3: TGTGCCAGCACTCAACAGGGACGCTCCTACAATGAGCAGTTCTTC. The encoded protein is CASTQQGRSYNEQFF.

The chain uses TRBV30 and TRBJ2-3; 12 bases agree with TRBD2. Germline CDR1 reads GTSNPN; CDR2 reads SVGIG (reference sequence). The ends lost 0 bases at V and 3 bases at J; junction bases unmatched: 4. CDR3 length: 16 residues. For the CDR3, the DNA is TGTGCCTGGAGTGTAGGGGGGACTAGCGGGACAGATACGCAGTATTTT. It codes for CAWSVGGTSGTDTQYF.

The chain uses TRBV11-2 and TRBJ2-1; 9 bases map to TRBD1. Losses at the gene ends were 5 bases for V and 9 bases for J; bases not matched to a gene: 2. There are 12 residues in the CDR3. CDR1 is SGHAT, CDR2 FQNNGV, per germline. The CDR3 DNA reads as TGTGCCAGCAGCCGGGACAGGGTTGAGCAGTTCTTC. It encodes CASSRDRVEQFF.

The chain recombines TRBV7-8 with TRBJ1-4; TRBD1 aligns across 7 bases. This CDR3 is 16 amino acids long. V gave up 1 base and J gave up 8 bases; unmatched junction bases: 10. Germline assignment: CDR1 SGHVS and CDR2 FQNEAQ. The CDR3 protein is CASSLEGRGGAEKLFF. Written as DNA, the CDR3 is TGTGCCAGCAGCTTAGAGGGAAGAGGGGGCGCGGAAAAACTGTTTTTT.

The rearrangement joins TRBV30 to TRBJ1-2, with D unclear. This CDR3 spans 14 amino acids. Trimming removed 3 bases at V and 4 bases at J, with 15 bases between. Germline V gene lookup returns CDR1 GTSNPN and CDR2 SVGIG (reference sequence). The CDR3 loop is CAWRSRGFSYGYTF. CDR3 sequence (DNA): TGTGCCTGGAGGTCCAGAGGGTTTAGCTATGGCTACACCTTC.

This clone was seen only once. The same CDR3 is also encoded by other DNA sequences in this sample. The DNA of the CDR3 is TGTGCCAGCAGCACAGCCTCTGGAAACACCATATATTTT. This encodes CASSTASGNTIYF. The rearrangement joins TRBV6-5 to TRBJ1-3; D uncertain. CDR1 and CDR2 from the germline V gene are MNHEY and SVGAGI. The CDR3 sequence is 13 residues long. V was clipped by 6 bases and J by 0 bases, with 6 bases between them.

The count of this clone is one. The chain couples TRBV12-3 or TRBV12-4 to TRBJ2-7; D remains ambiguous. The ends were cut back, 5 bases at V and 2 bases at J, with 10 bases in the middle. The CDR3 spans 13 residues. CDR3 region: CASSAAAAYEQYF. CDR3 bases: TGTGCCAGCAGTGCCGCGGCAGCCTACGAGCAGTACTTC.

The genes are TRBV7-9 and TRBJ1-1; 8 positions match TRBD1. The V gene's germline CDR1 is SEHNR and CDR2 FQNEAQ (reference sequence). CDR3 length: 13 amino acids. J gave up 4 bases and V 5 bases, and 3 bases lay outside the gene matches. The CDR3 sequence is CASSAGGRTEAFF. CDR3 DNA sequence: TGTGCCAGCAGCGCAGGGGGCCGCACTGAAGCTTTCTTT.

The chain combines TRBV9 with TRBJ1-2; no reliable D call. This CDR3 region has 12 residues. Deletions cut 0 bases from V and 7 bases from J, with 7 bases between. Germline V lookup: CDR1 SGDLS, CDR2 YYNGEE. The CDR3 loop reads CASSVGSGGYTF. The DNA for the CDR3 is TGTGCCAGCAGCGTAGGGAGCGGTGGCTACACCTTC.

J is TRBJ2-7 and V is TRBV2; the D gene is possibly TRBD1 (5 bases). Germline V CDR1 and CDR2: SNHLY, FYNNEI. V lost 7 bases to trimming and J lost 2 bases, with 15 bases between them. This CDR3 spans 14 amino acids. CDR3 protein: CASMGQYTTYEQYF. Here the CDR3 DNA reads TGTGCCAGCATGGGGCAGTACACGACCTACGAGCAGTACTTC. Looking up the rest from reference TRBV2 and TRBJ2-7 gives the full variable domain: EPEVTQTPSHQVTQMGQEVILRCVPISNHLYFYWYRQILGQKVEFLVSFYNNEISEKSEIFDDQFSVERPDGSNFTLKIRSTKLEDSAMYFCASMGQYTTYEQYFGPGTRLTVT.

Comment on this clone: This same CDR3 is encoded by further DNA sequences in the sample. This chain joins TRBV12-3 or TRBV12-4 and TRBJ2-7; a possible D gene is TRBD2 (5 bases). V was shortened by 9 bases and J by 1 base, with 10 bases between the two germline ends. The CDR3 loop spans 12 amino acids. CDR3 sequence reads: CASKTGSYEQYF. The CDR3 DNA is TGTGCCAGTAAGACGGGGTCCTACGAGCAGTACTTC.

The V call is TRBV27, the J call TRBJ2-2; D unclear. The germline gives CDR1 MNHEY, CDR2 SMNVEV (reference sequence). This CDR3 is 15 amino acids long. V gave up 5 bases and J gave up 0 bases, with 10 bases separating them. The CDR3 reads CASSPLPANTGELFF. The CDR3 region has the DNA TGTGCCAGCAGTCCCCTCCCCGCGAACACCGGGGAGCTGTTTTTT.

The CDR3 DNA follows: TGTGCCAGCACCACCTTTTCCCCGAGCGGGGGGTACGAGCAGTACTTC. This codes for CASTTFSPSGGYEQYF. The J gene is TRBJ2-7, the V gene TRBV28; 9 bases are shared with TRBD2. The CDR3 runs to 16 residues. With 7 bases clipped from V and 4 bases from J, the junction kept 14 bases outside the gene matches. The germline V gene has CDR1 MDHEN and CDR2 SYDVKM. The variable domain in full, completed from reference TRBV28 and TRBJ2-7, reads DVKVTQSSRYLVKRTGEKVFLECVQDMDHENMFWYRQDPGLGLRLIYFSYDVKMKEKGDIPEGYSVSREKKERFSLILESASTNQTSMYLCASTTFSPSGGYEQYFGPGTRLTVT.